A single sample is the source of the 2 T cell receptor beta chains below, sequenced in a study of identifying expanded T cells in peripheral blood. Clones were sequenced by immunoSEQ multiplex PCR, and TCRdb holds only the in-frame ones, with some missing. The table has around 99,000 clones, 88% seen once. Sequencing input: blood. The source is a person aged 18 to 75 in good health.

This chain links TRBV27 with TRBJ1-4, with a tentative D call TRBD1 (5 bases). Germline V CDR1 and CDR2: MNHEY, SMNVEV (reference sequence). V lost 5 bases and J lost 5, with 18 bases in between. This CDR3 spans 16 amino acids. Here the CDR3 reads CASSPLLGQKNEKLFF. Here the CDR3 DNA reads TGTGCCAGCAGTCCCCTCCTGGGGCAGAAGAATGAAAAACTGTTTTTT.

The rearrangement joins TRBV7-3 to TRBJ2-3, with D possibly matching TRBD1 (6 bases). This CDR3 comprises 16 residues. V was trimmed by 2 bases and J by 0 bases, leaving 12 bases between them. CDR1 and CDR2 from the germline V gene are SGHTA and FQGTGA. In DNA form, the CDR3 reads TGTGCCAGCAGCTTATATGGGGGCCGAAGCACAGATACGCAGTATTTT. This translates into CASSLYGGRSTDTQYF.